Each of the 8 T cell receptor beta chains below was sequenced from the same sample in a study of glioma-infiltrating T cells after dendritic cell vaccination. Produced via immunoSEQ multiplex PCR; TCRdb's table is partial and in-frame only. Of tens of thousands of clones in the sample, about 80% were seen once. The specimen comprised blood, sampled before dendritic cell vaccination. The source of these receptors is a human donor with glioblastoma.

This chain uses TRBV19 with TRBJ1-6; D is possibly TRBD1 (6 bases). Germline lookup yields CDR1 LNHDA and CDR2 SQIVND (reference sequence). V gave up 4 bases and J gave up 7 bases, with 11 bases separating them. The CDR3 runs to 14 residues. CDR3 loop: CASSKRTENSPLHF. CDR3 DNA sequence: TGTGCCAGTAGTAAAAGGACAGAAAATTCACCCCTCCACTTT.

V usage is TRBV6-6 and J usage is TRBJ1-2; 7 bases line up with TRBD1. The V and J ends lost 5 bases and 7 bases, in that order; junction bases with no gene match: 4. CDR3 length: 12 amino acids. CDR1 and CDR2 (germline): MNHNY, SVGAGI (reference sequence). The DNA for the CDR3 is TGTGCCAGCAGTGACAGGGTTGGTGGCTACACCTTC. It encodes CASSDRVGGYTF.

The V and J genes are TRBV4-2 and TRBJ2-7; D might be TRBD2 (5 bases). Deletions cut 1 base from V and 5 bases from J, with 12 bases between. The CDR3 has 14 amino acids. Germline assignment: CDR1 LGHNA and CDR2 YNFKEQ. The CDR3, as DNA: TGTGCCAGCAGCCAAGGGCGAAGGCGGGACGAGCAGTACTTC. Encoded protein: CASSQGRRRDEQYF.

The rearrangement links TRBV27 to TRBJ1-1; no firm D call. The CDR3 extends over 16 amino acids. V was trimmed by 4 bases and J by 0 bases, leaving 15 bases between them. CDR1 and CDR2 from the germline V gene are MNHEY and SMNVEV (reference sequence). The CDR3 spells CASSSTRHHLNTEAFF. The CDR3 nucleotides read TGTGCCAGCAGTTCCACCCGACACCATCTGAACACTGAAGCTTTCTTT.

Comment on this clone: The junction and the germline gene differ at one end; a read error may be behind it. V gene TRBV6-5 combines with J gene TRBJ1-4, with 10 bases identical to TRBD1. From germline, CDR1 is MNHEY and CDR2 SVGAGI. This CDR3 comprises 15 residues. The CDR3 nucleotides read TGTGCCAGCAGTTACAGGGGGACAGGGGATGAAAGACTGTTTTTT. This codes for CASSYRGTGDERLFF.

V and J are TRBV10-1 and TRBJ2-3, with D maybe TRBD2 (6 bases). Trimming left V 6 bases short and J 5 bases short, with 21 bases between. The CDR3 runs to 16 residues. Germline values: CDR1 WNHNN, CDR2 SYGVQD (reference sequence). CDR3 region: CASSREKRAIVDTQYF. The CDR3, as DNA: TGCGCCAGCAGCCGCGAGAAGCGGGCAATCGTAGATACGCAGTATTTT.

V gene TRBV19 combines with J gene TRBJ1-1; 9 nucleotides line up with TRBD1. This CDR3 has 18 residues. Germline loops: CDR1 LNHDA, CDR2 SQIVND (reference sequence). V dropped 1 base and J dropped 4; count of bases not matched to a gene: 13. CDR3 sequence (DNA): TGTGCCAGTAGTATAGCCGTCCCGGGACAGGGTTGGAGCACTGAAGCTTTCTTT. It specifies CASSIAVPGQGWSTEAFF.

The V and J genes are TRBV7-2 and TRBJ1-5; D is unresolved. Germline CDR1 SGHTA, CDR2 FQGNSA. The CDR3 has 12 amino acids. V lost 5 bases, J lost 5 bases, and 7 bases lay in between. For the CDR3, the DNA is TGTGCCAGCAGCCTCTACTATCAGCCCCAGCATTTT. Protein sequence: CASSLYYQPQHF. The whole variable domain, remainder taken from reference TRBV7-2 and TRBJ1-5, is GAGVSQSPSNKVTEKGKDVELRCDPISGHTALYWYRQSLGQGLEFLIYFQGNSAPDKSGLPSDRFSAERTGGSVSTLTIQRTQQEDSAVYLCASSLYYQPQHFGDGTRLSIL.